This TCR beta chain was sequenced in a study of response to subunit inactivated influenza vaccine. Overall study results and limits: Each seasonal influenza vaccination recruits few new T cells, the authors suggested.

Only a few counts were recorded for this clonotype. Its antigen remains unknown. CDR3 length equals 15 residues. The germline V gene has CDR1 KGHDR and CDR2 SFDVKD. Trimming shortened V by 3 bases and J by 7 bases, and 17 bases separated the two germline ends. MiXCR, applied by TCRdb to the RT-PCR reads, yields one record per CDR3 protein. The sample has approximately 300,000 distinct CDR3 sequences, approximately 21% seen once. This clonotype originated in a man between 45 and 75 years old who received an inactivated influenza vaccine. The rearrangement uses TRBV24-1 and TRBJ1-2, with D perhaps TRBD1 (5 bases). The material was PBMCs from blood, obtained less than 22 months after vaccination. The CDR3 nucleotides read TGTGCCACCAGTGATCGACAAGGGACGTCGGGTGGCTACACCTTC. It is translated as CATSDRQGTSGGYTF.